The entry below gives a single TCR beta chain sequence along with its context. CDR1 and CDR2 (germline): SGHTA, FQGNSA. CDR3 length: 14 amino acids. The ends were cut back, 1 base at V and 4 bases at J, with 10 bases in the middle. This record belongs to a study of blood T cell repertoires in COVID-19. Study in general: Acute and convalescent COVID-19 samples came from the United States, Italy and Spain. Sources were T cells, B-cell-depleted T cells, or PBMCs; the material itself was cDNA or gDNA.

Some clones are missing from TCRdb's copy, which holds only in-frame ones; the method was immunoSEQ multiplex PCR. The profile covers about 150,000 clones, with 75% to 90% appearing a single time and 15% taken by the ten largest. This sequence was found in a woman between 40 and 50 years old with acute or convalescent COVID-19. The chain uses TRBV7-2 and TRBJ1-2, with no clear D. The sequencing input was peripheral blood. The CDR3 DNA reads as TGTGCCAGCAGCTTAGATAGAGGCCCCTATGGCTACACCTTC. Translated, it gives CASSLDRGPYGYTF.